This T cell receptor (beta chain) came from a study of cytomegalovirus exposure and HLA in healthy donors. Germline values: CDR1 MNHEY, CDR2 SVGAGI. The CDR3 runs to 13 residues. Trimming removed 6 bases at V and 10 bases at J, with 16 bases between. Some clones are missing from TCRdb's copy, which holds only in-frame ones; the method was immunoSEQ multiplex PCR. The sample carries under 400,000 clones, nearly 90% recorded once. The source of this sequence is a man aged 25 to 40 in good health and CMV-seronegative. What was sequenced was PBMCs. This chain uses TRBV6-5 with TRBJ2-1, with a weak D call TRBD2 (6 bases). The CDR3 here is CASSTQTSGEQFF. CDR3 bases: TGTGCCAGCAGCACCCAGACCAGCGGGGAGCAGTTCTTC.